This T cell receptor beta chain is from a study of T-cell reconstitution after alpha-beta-depleted transplantation in children. Study-wide results and caveats: In patients about two months after transplant, alpha-beta T cells reportedly arose from several hundred expanded graft clones. Hyperexpanded clones declined; after one year, newly produced T cells mostly supplied diversity.

CDR1 and CDR2 (germline): MNHEY, SVGEGT. This CDR3 is 16 amino acids long. Trimming left V 0 bases short and J 4 bases short, with 14 bases between. Unique molecular identifiers were incorporated during preparation of the TCRbeta library. TCRdb itself ran the PCR reads through MiXCR, one entry per CDR3 protein. The sample consists of roughly 98,000 distinct CDR3 sequences, roughly a sixth of them appearing once. Comment on this clonotype: The antigen is undetermined.

The sample was PBMCs, mostly from graft donor cells, taken 180 days after TCRalphabeta/CD19-depleted stem cell transplant. The V gene is TRBV6-2 or TRBV6-3, the J gene TRBJ2-3; D assignment may be TRBD1 or TRBD2 (5 bases each). This TCR was sampled from a male patient aged 2-10 years who had a stem cell transplant for acute lymphoblastic leukemia, so the T cells may come from the graft donor. The CDR3 DNA sequence: TGTGCCAGCAGTTACTCGAAGTGGGACCGCCCAGATACGCAGTATTTT. As protein: CASSYSKWDRPDTQYF.